The source of this T cell receptor (beta chain) is a study of blood T cells in healthy people across ages. PCR was performed a second time for about 7 to 11 cycles using a sample-barcoded 5' primer and a J-beta primer mix. TCRdb re-derived calls from the 5' RACE reads in MiXCR, one entry per CDR3 protein. This sample has about 1,000,000 distinct CDR3 sequences; 45% occur once, and the top ten carry approximately 17%. The TCR sequence derives from a woman aged 55-75 years in good health. Sequencing was done on a sample of blood.

The CDR3 DNA reads TGTGCCAGCAGTTGGGAGGGCTCCTACAATGAGCAGTACTTC. Translation gives CASSWEGSYNEQYF. The V gene is TRBV27, the J gene TRBJ2-1, with TRBD2 matching 7 bases. The last part of the DNA fits TRBJ2-7 better; the J call may be wrong. There are 14 residues in the CDR3. Germline V gives CDR1 MNHEY, CDR2 SMNVEV (reference sequence).